A single sample gave rise to the 17 T cell receptor beta chains below, sequenced in a study of CD8 T cells in ankylosing spondylitis. Study-wide results and limits: About 8 highly homologous variants made up a TCR beta motif, and this motif appeared characteristic of ankylosing spondylitis blood.

From the 5' RACE reads, TCRdb called clonotypes with MiXCR, one entry per CDR3 protein. The table has 500,000 to 550,000 distinct CDR3 sequences, about 12% seen once. These TCRs are of unknown antigen specificity. The sample was blood, either unsorted or a sorted T cell fraction (not recorded which). The receptors derive from a male donor with ankylosing spondylitis.

V and J are TRBV20-1 and TRBJ2-3; D is ambiguous. V shed 3 bases and J shed 0 bases, with 13 bases lying between them. The CDR3 sequence is 15 residues long. Germline lookup yields CDR1 DFQATT and CDR2 SNEGSKA (reference sequence). CDR3 in DNA: TGCAGTGCTAGTGGCGAGATACTTAGCACAGATACGCAGTATTTT. Its translation: CSASGEILSTDTQYF.

Regarding this clonotype: Just one base apart from a much larger clone, this may be a read error. The chain employs TRBV9 and TRBJ2-3, with TRBD2 matching 13 bases. CDR1 SGDLS and CDR2 YYNGEE come from the germline V gene. There are 16 residues in the CDR3. Germline trimming cut 4 bases from V and 2 bases from J; bases unmatched to any gene: 4. CDR3 sequence reads: CASSSGTSGITDTQYF. CDR3 sequence (DNA): TGTGCCAGCAGCTCCGGGACTAGCGGGATCACAGATACGCAGTATTTT.

This clonotype was observed many times. J is TRBJ2-3 and V is TRBV29-1; no firm D call. Germline V gives CDR1 SQVTM, CDR2 ANQGSEA. This CDR3 comprises 12 residues. Trimming removed 2 bases at V and 0 bases at J, with 3 bases between. CDR3 sequence reads: CSVETSTDTQYF. The CDR3 coding sequence is TGCAGCGTTGAAACGAGCACAGATACGCAGTATTTT.

The chain is built from TRBV3-1 and TRBJ1-1; D unresolved. The germline V and J ends were trimmed by 1 base and 3 bases, with 9 bases remaining between them. CDR1 is LGHDT and CDR2 is YNNKEL in the germline V gene (reference sequence). The CDR3 covers 14 residues. CDR3 bases: TGTGCCAGCAGCCAAGGGACGAGGGACACTGAAGCTTTCTTT. This sequence encodes CASSQGTRDTEAFF.

The CDR3 sequence: CASRTGTRGGELFF. The CDR3 bases are TGTGCCAGCAGGACCGGGACTAGGGGCGGGGAGCTGTTTTTT. The V and J genes are TRBV27 and TRBJ2-2; 8 nucleotides match TRBD2. With V trimmed by 6 bases and J by 7 bases, 7 bases remained unmatched. Germline V gene sequence: CDR1 MNHEY, CDR2 SMNVEV (reference sequence). CDR3 size: 14 residues.

This clonotype was detected a few times. Here the CDR3 reads CASNPTGGGTEAFF. CDR3 sequence (DNA): TGTGCCAGCAACCCGACAGGGGGCGGCACTGAAGCTTTCTTT. This chain connects TRBV2 to TRBJ1-1; 10 bases are shared with TRBD1. Germline V gene sequence: CDR1 SNHLY, CDR2 FYNNEI. The ends lost 7 bases at V and 4 bases at J; junction bases unmatched: 6. The CDR3 is made up of 14 amino acids.

This clonotype turned up a few times. V is TRBV3-1 and J is TRBJ2-4; D gene ambiguous. V lost 4 bases, J lost 5 bases, and 9 bases lay in between. The CDR3 is 13 amino acids. From germline, CDR1 is LGHDT and CDR2 YNNKEL (reference sequence). CDR3 residues: CASSPPGQNIQYF. CDR3 coding DNA: TGTGCCAGCAGCCCCCCTGGCCAAAACATTCAGTACTTC.

This clonotype was seen a handful of times. The chain uses TRBV4-1 and TRBJ2-3; 7 bases line up with TRBD2. This CDR3 has 17 amino acids. Per the germline V gene, CDR1 is MGHRA and CDR2 is YSYEKL. CDR3 in DNA: TGCGCTTGCAGCCAAGATCGGGCTAGCGGCTTCACAGATACGCAGTATTTT. Amino acid sequence: CACSQDRASGFTDTQYF.

The chain couples TRBV6-1 to TRBJ1-2; no clear D gene. Germline V gives CDR1 MNHNS, CDR2 SASEGT. The CDR3 consists of 13 residues. The V end was cut by 0 bases, the J end by 8 bases, with 10 bases between. CDR3 nucleotide sequence: TGTGCCAGCAGTGAAGCGGATTTTGACGGCTACACCTTC. Its protein product is CASSEADFDGYTF.

This clonotype came up a few times. V and J are TRBV5-1 and TRBJ2-7, with D uncertain. Deletions cut 0 bases from V and 6 bases from J, with 10 bases between. This CDR3 spans 13 amino acids. CDR1 is SGHRS, CDR2 YFSETQ, per germline. In nucleotides, the CDR3 is TGCGCCAGCAGCTTGGACAGTACGGGCGAGCAGTACGTC. Encoded protein: CASSLDSTGEQYV.

The J gene is TRBJ2-2, the V gene TRBV14; no reliable D call. The V and J ends lost 3 bases and 0 bases respectively, with 8 bases between them. Germline CDR1 is SGHDN and CDR2 is FVKESK. The CDR3 contains 15 residues. CDR3 DNA: TGTGCCAGCAGCCACACCAACGCGAACACCGGGGAGCTGTTTTTT. Translation: CASSHTNANTGELFF.

The rearrangement links TRBV29-1 to TRBJ2-1, with 8 bases identical to TRBD2. The V gene end was trimmed by 2 bases and the J gene end by 8 bases; junction bases not matched to a gene: 8. The length of the CDR3 is 14 residues. Germline-derived CDR1 and CDR2 are SQVTM and ANQGSEA. DNA of the CDR3: TGCAGCGTTGAATTAGGACTAGCCCGGTATGAGCAGTTCTTC. This gives the protein CSVELGLARYEQFF.

This clonotype was seen only once. CDR3 DNA sequence: TGCGCCAGCAGCTTGCAGAATAGCGGGAGGGCCGGGGAGCTGTTTTTT. The encoded protein is CASSLQNSGRAGELFF. The V gene is TRBV5-1, the J gene TRBJ2-2, with 11 bases aligning to TRBD2. CDR1 and CDR2 (germline): SGHRS, YFSETQ. V shed 1 base, J shed 6 bases, and the junction held 5 bases outside the gene matches. The CDR3 has 16 amino acids.

This clonotype appeared many times. This chain links TRBV5-1 with TRBJ2-7; a weak D match, TRBD1 (5 bases). V dropped 0 bases and J dropped 6 bases, with 13 bases sitting between them. CDR3 size: 14 residues. Per germline, CDR1 SGHRS and CDR2 YFSETQ. CDR3 residues: CASSLDGRVSEQYF. The CDR3 DNA is TGCGCCAGCAGCTTGGATGGCAGGGTTAGCGAGCAGTACTTC. Full variable domain (rest looked up from reference TRBV5-1 and TRBJ2-7): KAGVTQTPRYLIKTRGQQVTLSCSPISGHRSVSWYQQTPGQGLQFLFEYFSETQRNKGNFPGRFSGRQFSNSRSEMNVSTLELGDSALYLCASSLDGRVSEQYFGPGTRLTVT.

In its sample, this clonotype was seen a few times. This chain joins TRBV20-1 and TRBJ1-4; 10 bases fit TRBD1. Unmatched junction bases numbered 1, after V lost 3 bases and J lost 6 bases. Germline V CDR1 and CDR2: DFQATT, SNEGSKA (reference sequence). The CDR3 consists of 13 residues. CDR3 protein: CSARGTGDEKLFF. The CDR3 DNA reads TGCAGTGCTAGGGGGACAGGGGATGAAAAACTGTTTTTT.

Only a few counts were recorded for this clonotype. V usage is TRBV7-2 and J usage is TRBJ1-2; 8 positions match TRBD1. The CDR3 is made up of 13 amino acids. CDR1 is SGHTA and CDR2 is FQGNSA in the germline V gene. The V segment lost 5 bases and the J segment 8 bases; nucleotides outside the gene matches: 7. The DNA of the CDR3 is TGTGCCAGCAGCCCTGGACAGGGCCAAGGCTACACCTTC. It translates to CASSPGQGQGYTF.

This clonotype was counted a few times. The V gene is TRBV21-1, the J gene TRBJ1-4. TRBV21-1 is a pseudogene locus. This CDR3 has 17 residues. The CDR3 bases are TGTGCCAGCAGCAAATGGAAAATAGGGCCAGTGGGGGAAAAACTGTTTTTT. Translating it yields CASSKWKIGPVGEKLFF.